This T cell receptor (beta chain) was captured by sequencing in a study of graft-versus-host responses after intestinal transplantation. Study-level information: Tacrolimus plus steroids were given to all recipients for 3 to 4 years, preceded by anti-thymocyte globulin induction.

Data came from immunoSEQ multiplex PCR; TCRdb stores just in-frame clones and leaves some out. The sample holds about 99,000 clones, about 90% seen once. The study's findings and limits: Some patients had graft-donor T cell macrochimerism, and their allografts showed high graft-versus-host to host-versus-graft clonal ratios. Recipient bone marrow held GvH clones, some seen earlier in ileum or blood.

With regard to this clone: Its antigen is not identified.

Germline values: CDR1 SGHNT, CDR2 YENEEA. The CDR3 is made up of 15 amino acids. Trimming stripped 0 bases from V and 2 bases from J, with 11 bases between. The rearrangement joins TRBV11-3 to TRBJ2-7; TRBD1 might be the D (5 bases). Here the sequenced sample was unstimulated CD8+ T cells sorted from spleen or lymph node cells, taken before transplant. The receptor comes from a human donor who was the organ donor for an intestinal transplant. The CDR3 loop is CASSLDWGQTYEQYF. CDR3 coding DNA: TGTGCCAGCAGCTTAGATTGGGGCCAGACCTACGAGCAGTACTTC.